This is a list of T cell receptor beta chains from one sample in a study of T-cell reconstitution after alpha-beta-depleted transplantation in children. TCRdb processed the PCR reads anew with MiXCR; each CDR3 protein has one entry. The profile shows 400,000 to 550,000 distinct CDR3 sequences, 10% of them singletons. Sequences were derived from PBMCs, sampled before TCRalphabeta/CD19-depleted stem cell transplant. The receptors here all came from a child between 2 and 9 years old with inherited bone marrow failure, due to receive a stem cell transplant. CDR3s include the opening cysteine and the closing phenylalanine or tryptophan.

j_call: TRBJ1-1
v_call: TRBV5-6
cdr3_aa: CASSLLGTEAFF

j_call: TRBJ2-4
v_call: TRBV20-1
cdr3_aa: CSARLAGVRTGSDIQYF

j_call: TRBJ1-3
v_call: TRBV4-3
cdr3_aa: CASSQDWPGAGNTIYF

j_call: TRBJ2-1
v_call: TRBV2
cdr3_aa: CASRGDRLSYNEQFF

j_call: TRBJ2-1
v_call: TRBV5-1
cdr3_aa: CASSLGGRAPDNEQFF

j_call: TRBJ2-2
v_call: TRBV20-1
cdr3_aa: CSAWTSGSRTGELFF

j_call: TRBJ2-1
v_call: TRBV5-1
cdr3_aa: CASSGWTGRGLNEQFF

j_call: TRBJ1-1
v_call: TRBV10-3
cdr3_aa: CAISEVGGFDTEAFF

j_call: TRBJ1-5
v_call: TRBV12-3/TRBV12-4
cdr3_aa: CASSLREGYQPQHF

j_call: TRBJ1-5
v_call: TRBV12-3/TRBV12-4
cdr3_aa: CASSSQWVNQPQHF

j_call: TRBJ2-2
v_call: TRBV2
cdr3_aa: CASSRQGAWELFF

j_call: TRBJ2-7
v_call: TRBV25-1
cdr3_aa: CASSRQTSEVHEQYF

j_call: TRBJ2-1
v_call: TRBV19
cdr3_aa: CASSMVSYNEQFF

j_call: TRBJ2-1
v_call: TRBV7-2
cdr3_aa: CASSSWTSGPYNEQFF

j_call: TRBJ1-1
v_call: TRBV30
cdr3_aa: CAWSVSTEAFF

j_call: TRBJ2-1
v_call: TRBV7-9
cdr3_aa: CASSSLASYNEQFF

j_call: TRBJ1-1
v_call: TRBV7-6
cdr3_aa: CASSERGSVAFF

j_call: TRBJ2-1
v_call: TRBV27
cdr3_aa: CASRILGGEQFF

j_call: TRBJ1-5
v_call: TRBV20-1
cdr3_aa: CSAKRTFDYSNQPQHF

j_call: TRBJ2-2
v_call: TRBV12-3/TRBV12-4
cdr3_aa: CASSLRQGRYTGELFF

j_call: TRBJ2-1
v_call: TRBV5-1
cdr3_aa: CASTLIPGTQVNEQFF

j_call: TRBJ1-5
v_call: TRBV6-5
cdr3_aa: CASSYGGLNQPQHF

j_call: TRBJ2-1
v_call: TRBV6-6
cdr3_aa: CASSYSKGTSRFNEQFF

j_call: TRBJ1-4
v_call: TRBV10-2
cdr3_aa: CASSESQGVATNEKLFF

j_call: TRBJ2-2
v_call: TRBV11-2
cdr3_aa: CASSLGVGLAVKNTGELFF

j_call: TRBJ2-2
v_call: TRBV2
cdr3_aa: CAWAPRGRLDGELFF

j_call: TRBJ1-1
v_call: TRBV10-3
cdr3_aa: CAISEWRQGETEAFF

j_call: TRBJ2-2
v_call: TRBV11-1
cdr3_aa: CASSFPFPVPSGSPGELFF

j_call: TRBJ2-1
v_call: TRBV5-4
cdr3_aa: CASTPGERGLSSYNEQFF

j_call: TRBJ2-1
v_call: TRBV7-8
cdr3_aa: CASSLGPGGPYNEQFF

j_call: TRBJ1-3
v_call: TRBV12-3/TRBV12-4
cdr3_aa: CASSFRPGTIYF

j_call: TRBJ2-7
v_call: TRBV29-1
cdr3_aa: CSVVSGTSGSEQYF

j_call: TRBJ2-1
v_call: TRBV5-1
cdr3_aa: CASSLAAGGNNEQFF

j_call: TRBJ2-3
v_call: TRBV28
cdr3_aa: CASSLQGGGTDTQYF

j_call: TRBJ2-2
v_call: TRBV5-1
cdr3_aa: CASSPAGTSGRVDGELFF

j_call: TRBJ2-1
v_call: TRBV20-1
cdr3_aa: CSASHGWSSYNEQFF

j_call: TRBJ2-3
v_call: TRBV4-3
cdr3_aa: CASSQGVAGDTQYF

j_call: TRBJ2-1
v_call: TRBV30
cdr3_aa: CAWFSRLAGVMFF

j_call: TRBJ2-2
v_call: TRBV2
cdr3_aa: CASSETEITGELFF

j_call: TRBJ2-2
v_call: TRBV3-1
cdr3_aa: CASSQEGFIVRDNTGELFF

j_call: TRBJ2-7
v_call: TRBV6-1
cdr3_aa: CASSTTSGKPYEQYF

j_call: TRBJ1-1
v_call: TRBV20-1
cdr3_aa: CSADAGHTNTEAFF

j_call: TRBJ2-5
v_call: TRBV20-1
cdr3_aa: CSAREEETQYF

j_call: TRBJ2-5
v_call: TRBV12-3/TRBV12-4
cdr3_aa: CASSLALVEETQYF

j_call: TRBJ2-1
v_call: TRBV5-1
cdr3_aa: CASTQDSGLLYNEQFF

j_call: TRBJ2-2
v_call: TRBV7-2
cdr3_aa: CASSRRQGVTGELFF

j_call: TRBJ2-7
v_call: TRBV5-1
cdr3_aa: CASSSLAGEEQYF

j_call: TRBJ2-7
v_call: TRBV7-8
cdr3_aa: CASSQDKVYEQYF

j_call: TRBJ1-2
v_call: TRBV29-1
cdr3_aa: CSVDRLYNGYTF

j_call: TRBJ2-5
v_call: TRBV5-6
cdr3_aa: CASSFWGSKETQYF

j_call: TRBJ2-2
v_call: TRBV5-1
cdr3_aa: CASSLEGRANTGELFF

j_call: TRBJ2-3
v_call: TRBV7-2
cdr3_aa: CASSLTTTDTQYF